These T cell receptor beta chains were read from a single sample in a study of blood T cells in healthy people across ages. A single record per CDR3 protein comes from TCRdb applying MiXCR to the 5' RACE reads. Here the sample spans roughly 1.5 million distinct CDR3 sequences, approximately 42% being singletons. Sequenced: blood. These receptors came from a woman under 30 in good health. Each CDR3 is given with its conserved first and last residue. D genes are given only for firm matches. Clone size, where shown, is once, few, many, or a class for clones that have expanded.

clone size: -
V gene: TRBV29-1
J gene: TRBJ2-5
D gene: -
CDR3 DNA: TGCAGCGTTGAGGAGGGAAACCAAGAGACCCAGTACTTC
CDR3 protein: CSVEEGNQETQYF

clone size: few
V gene: TRBV7-7
J gene: TRBJ2-3
D gene: -
CDR3 DNA: TGTGCTAGCATTCCGGCAGCTAGCACAGATACGCAGTATTTT
CDR3 protein: CASIPAASTDTQYF

clone size: -
V gene: TRBV30
J gene: TRBJ2-1
D gene: -
CDR3 DNA: TGTGCCTCCGGGGGAGGGGGGAATGAGCAGTTCTTC
CDR3 protein: CASGGGGNEQFF

clone size: few
V gene: TRBV15
J gene: TRBJ1-2
D gene: -
CDR3 DNA: TGTGCCACCAGCAGAGAAGACTATGGCTACACCTTC
CDR3 protein: CATSREDYGYTF

clone size: -
V gene: TRBV7-2
J gene: TRBJ2-7
D gene: -
CDR3 DNA: TGTGCCAGCAGCTTAGTCCAGGGCTCCCACTACGAGCAGTACTTC
CDR3 protein: CASSLVQGSHYEQYF

clone size: -
V gene: TRBV6-6
J gene: TRBJ2-2
D gene: -
CDR3 DNA: TGTGCCAGCAGTTACGACCCCCACATCACCGGGGAGCTGTTTTTT
CDR3 protein: CASSYDPHITGELFF

clone size: -
V gene: TRBV7-2
J gene: TRBJ2-4
D gene: -
CDR3 DNA: TGTGCCTCAAGTGCCGGGACAATCTACGGGCAGTACTTC
CDR3 protein: CASSAGTIYGQYF

clone size: -
V gene: TRBV25-1
J gene: TRBJ2-1
D gene: -
CDR3 DNA: TGTGCCAGCAGTGAAAGCCCTCTTGAGACCCAGTTCTTC
CDR3 protein: CASSESPLETQFF

clone size: -
V gene: TRBV12-3/TRBV12-4
J gene: TRBJ2-1
D gene: TRBD1
CDR3 DNA: TGTGCCAGCAGACTAGGGGGCCACTCCTACAATGAGCAGTTCTTC
CDR3 protein: CASRLGGHSYNEQFF

clone size: -
V gene: TRBV28
J gene: TRBJ1-2
D gene: TRBD1
CDR3 DNA: TGTGCCAGCAGTTCGGACAGGGTACAACTCCACGGCTACACCTTC
CDR3 protein: CASSSDRVQLHGYTF

clone size: -
V gene: TRBV7-9
J gene: TRBJ2-5
D gene: -
CDR3 DNA: TGTGCCAGCAGCTTAGGGACCGGCGAGCGAGAGACCCAGTACTTC
CDR3 protein: CASSLGTGERETQYF

clone size: few
V gene: TRBV6-5
J gene: TRBJ1-1
D gene: TRBD1
CDR3 DNA: TGTGCCAGCTGGACAGGGGGCACTGAAGCTTTCTTT
CDR3 protein: CASWTGGTEAFF

clone size: few
V gene: TRBV12-3/TRBV12-4
J gene: TRBJ2-7
D gene: -
CDR3 DNA: TGTGCCAGCAGTCCTCACTCAACTACAGGGTTCGACGAGCAGTACTTC
CDR3 protein: CASSPHSTTGFDEQYF

clone size: once
V gene: TRBV7-7
J gene: TRBJ2-2
D gene: -
CDR3 DNA: TGTGCTAGCAGCCATCTAGCCGGGGAGCTGTTTTTT
CDR3 protein: CASSHLAGELFF

clone size: -
V gene: TRBV20-1
J gene: TRBJ2-7
D gene: -
CDR3 DNA: TGCAGTGCTCCGGTGTACGAGCAGTACTTC
CDR3 protein: CSAPVYEQYF

clone size: -
V gene: TRBV6-1
J gene: TRBJ2-4
D gene: TRBD2
CDR3 DNA: TGTGCCAGCAGGCTAGCGGGGGCCCCGGGAGAGCAGTACTTC
CDR3 protein: CASRLAGAPGEQYF

clone size: -
V gene: TRBV15
J gene: TRBJ2-7
D gene: -
CDR3 DNA: TGTGCCACCAGCAGAAGAGGGGCCTACGAGCAGTACTTC
CDR3 protein: CATSRRGAYEQYF

clone size: few
V gene: TRBV10-3
J gene: TRBJ1-1
D gene: -
CDR3 DNA: TGTGCCATCAGTGAAGCAGGGCCAAACACTGAAGCTTTCTTT
CDR3 protein: CAISEAGPNTEAFF

clone size: few
V gene: TRBV6-5
J gene: TRBJ2-7
D gene: -
CDR3 DNA: TGTGCCAGCAGTTACGCGCAGGGGCGGTACGAGCAGTACTTC
CDR3 protein: CASSYAQGRYEQYF

clone size: few
V gene: TRBV4-1
J gene: TRBJ2-7
D gene: -
CDR3 DNA: TGCGCCAGCAGCCAACAGGGCACCAATGAGCAGTACTTC
CDR3 protein: CASSQQGTNEQYF

clone size: few
V gene: TRBV20-1
J gene: TRBJ1-2
D gene: -
CDR3 DNA: TGCAGTGCTAGCGTCCCGACAGGCGCCTATGGCTACACCTTC
CDR3 protein: CSASVPTGAYGYTF

clone size: few
V gene: TRBV4-3
J gene: TRBJ2-5
D gene: TRBD1
CDR3 DNA: TGCGCCAGCAGCCGGACAGGGGGTCTAGATGAGCAGTACTTC
CDR3 protein: CASSRTGGLDEQYF

clone size: few
V gene: TRBV29-1
J gene: TRBJ1-2
D gene: -
CDR3 DNA: TGCAGCGTTCAGACACCAAACTATGGCTACACCTTC
CDR3 protein: CSVQTPNYGYTF